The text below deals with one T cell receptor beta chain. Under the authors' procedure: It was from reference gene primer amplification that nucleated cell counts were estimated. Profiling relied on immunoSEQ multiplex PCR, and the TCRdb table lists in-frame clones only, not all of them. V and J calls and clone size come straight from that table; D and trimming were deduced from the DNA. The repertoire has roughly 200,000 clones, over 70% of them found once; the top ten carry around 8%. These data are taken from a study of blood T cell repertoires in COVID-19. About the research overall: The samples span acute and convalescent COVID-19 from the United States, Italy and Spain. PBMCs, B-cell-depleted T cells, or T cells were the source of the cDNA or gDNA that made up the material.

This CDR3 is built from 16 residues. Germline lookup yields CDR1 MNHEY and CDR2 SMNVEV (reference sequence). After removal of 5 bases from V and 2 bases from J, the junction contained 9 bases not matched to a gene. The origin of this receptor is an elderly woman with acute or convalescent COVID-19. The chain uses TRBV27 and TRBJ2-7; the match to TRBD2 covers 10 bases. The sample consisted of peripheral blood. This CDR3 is CASSPRTSGVTYEQYF. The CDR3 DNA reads TGTGCCAGCAGTCCCCGGACTAGCGGAGTAACCTACGAGCAGTACTTC.